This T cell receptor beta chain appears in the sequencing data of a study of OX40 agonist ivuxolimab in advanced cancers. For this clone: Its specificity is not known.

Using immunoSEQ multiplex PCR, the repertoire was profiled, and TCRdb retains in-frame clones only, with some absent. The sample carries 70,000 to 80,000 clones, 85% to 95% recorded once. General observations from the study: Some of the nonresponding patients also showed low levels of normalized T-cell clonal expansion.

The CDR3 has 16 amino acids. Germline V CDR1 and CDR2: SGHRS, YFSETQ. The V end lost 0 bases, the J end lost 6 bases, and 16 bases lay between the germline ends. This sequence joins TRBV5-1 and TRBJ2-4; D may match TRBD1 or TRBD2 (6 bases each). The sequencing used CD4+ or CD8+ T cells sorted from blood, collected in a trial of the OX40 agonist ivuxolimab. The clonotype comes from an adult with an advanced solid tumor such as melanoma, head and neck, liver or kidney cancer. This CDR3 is CASSLGPGAAVNIQYF. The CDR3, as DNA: TGCGCCAGCAGCTTGGGGCCGGGGGCGGCGGTAAACATTCAGTACTTC.